This is a list of T cell receptor beta chains from one sample in a study of identical twins. TCRdb called the 5' RACE reads again in MiXCR, with one record for every CDR3 protein. The sample shows about 810,000 distinct CDR3 sequences, 12% of them seen only once. These sequences were also reported in another study, on yellow fever vaccine responses in identical twins.

Sequenced sample: PBMCs. The receptor set was obtained from a woman younger than 30 in good health. CDR3s include the opening cysteine and the closing phenylalanine or tryptophan. Fields, in order: V gene, CDR3 length, J gene, D gene, clone size, CDR3 DNA, CDR3 protein. A D gene is named only where the DNA matches it firmly. Not every row has a clone size; where given, it reads once, few, many or a size class.

>TRBV3-1|19|TRBJ2-2|TRBD2|-
TGTGCCAGCAGCCAGCGCTCTAGAGGACTAGCGGGGTTCACCGGGGAGCTGTTTTTT
CASSQRSRGLAGFTGELFF
>TRBV20-1|15|TRBJ2-5|TRBD1|few
TGCAGTGCAGAAGGACAGGGCGGGTACCAAGAGACCCAGTACTTC
CSAEGQGGYQETQYF
>TRBV15|15|TRBJ2-1|TRBD2|many
TGTGCCACCAGCAGAGACGGCGGGAGTTTCAATGAGCAGTTCTTC
CATSRDGGSFNEQFF
>TRBV7-9|10|TRBJ2-1|-|-
TGTGCCAGCAGCTTAGAGGAGACGTTCTTC
CASSLEETFF
>TRBV5-5|13|TRBJ2-5|-|-
TGTGCCAGCAGCTTGGCTGCAGTTCAGACCCAGTACTTC
CASSLAAVQTQYF
>TRBV5-1|14|TRBJ2-3|TRBD2|-
TGCGCCAGCAAAGGACTAGCCGCAGGGGATACGCAGTATTTT
CASKGLAAGDTQYF
>TRBV7-9|13|TRBJ2-5|-|few
TGTGCCAGCAGCTTAGAACCCAGGGGGACCCAGTACTTC
CASSLEPRGTQYF
>TRBV15|15|TRBJ1-6|TRBD1|-
TGTGCCACCAGCACCCGGACAGGGGATAATTCACCCCTCCACTTT
CATSTRTGDNSPLHF
>TRBV10-3|16|TRBJ2-1|-|few
TGTGCCATCAGCATTGAGGGGGAGGGGGCCTACAATGAGCAGTTCTTC
CAISIEGEGAYNEQFF
>TRBV5-1|16|TRBJ2-5|TRBD2|-
TGCGCCAGCAGCGACTATGGGACTAGCGGGAGAGAGACCCAGTACTTC
CASSDYGTSGRETQYF
>TRBV28|15|TRBJ1-2|-|-
TGTGCCAGCAGACGGGGGGGATCTACTAACTATGGCTACACCTTC
CASRRGGSTNYGYTF
>TRBV28|18|TRBJ2-6|-|few
TGTGCCAGCAGTCACACCTCAGGGCACCCCTCTGGGGCCAACGTCCTGACTTTC
CASSHTSGHPSGANVLTF
>TRBV7-2|14|TRBJ2-5|-|few
TGTGCCAGCAGCTTAGAGGCTGCCGTAGGGACCCAGTACTTC
CASSLEAAVGTQYF
>TRBV5-1|15|TRBJ2-1|-|many
TGTGCCAGCAGCTTCGGACAGTCCTCCTACAATGAGCAGTTCTTC
CASSFGQSSYNEQFF
>TRBV12-3/TRBV12-4|18|TRBJ2-1|TRBD2|-
TGTGCCAGCAGTTCTAAAGGACTAGCGGGGGTCTCCTACAATGAGCAGTTCTTC
CASSSKGLAGVSYNEQFF
>TRBV6-1|16|TRBJ2-1|TRBD2|few
TGTGCCAGCAGTGATGGGACTAGCGGGTTATACAATGAGCAGTTCTTC
CASSDGTSGLYNEQFF
>TRBV2|16|TRBJ2-1|TRBD2|-
TGTGCCAGCAGTGAAGCGTGGACTAGCGGGAATAATGAGCAGTTCTTC
CASSEAWTSGNNEQFF
>TRBV12-3/TRBV12-4|14|TRBJ2-1|-|few
TGTGCCAGCAGTTTCAGGAACCTCTACAATGAGCAGTTCTTC
CASSFRNLYNEQFF
>TRBV2|13|TRBJ1-6|-|few
TGTGCCAGCACGATGGGGCCAAATTCACCCCTCCACTTT
CASTMGPNSPLHF
>TRBV5-1|17|TRBJ1-1|TRBD1|many
TGCGCCAGCAGCATAAGGGGACAGGGAGGCTTGAACACTGAAGCTTTCTTT
CASSIRGQGGLNTEAFF
>TRBV6-1|14|TRBJ2-2|-|few
TGTGCCAGCGGTCCAACACAGGGCCCCGGGGAGCTGTTTTTT
CASGPTQGPGELFF
>TRBV14|13|TRBJ2-1|TRBD1|few
TGTGCCAGCAGCACGGGACAGGCCCACGAGCAGTTCTTC
CASSTGQAHEQFF
>TRBV6-1|14|TRBJ1-2|-|few
TGTGCCAGCAGTACCCGGGAGGGCAACTATGGCTACACCTTC
CASSTREGNYGYTF